A single sample is the source of the 31 T cell receptor beta chains below, sequenced in a study of molecular identifiers for immune sequencing clone quantification. TCRdb called the PCR reads again in MiXCR, with one record for every CDR3 protein. Here the sample spans roughly 320,000 distinct CDR3 sequences, 20% to 25% being singletons. The sample was naive CD8+ T cells from blood, with Jurkat cell RNA spiked in. This sample's subset: FACS-sorted CD8+CD4-CCR7+CD45RA+ naive T cells. The receptor source for this set is a human donor in good health. Some libraries in this study had Jurkat cell RNA spiked in.

The chain employs TRBV6-2 or TRBV6-3 and TRBJ2-2; 7 bases are shared with TRBD2. Germline V gene sequence: CDR1 MNHEY, CDR2 SVGEGT. CDR3 length: 16 amino acids. The V segment lost 3 bases and the J segment 5 bases; nucleotides outside the gene matches: 9. This CDR3 reads CASSYTGGAGTGELFF. CDR3 nucleotides: TGTGCCAGCAGTTATACGGGAGGAGCGGGGACCGGGGAGCTGTTTTTT.

This clonotype was found many times. The chain couples TRBV5-5 to TRBJ2-7; D tentatively fits TRBD1 or TRBD2 (5 bases each). This CDR3 is 12 amino acids long. CDR1 and CDR2 (germline): SGHKS, YYEKEE (reference sequence). With 2 bases removed from V and 12 bases from J, the gap between germline ends came to 15 bases. The CDR3 is CASSFSGTELYF. CDR3 DNA: TGTGCCAGCAGCTTCTCCGGGACCGAGTTGTACTTC.

About this clonotype itself: This may arise from a read error, as a much more abundant clone is one base away. This rearrangement joins TRBV7-3 to TRBJ2-7; possibly TRBD1 or TRBD2 for D (5 bases each). This CDR3 contains 15 residues. CDR1 and CDR2 (germline): SGHTA, FQGTGA. DNA of the CDR3: TGTGCCAGCAGCTTACTCCCGGGGACGGGATACGAGCAGAACTTC. It specifies CASSLLPGTGYEQNF.

V usage is TRBV20-1 and J usage is TRBJ2-3; TRBD2 aligns across 7 bases. The CDR3 runs 14 residues. J was trimmed by 5 bases and V by 3 bases; bases with no gene match: 8. Per the germline V gene, CDR1 is DFQATT and CDR2 is SNEGSKA (reference sequence). CDR3 loop: CSARSLGEGDTQYF. CDR3 in DNA: TGCAGTGCTAGGTCTCTTGGGGAGGGAGATACGCAGTATTTT.

This clonotype was counted only a few times. The V gene is TRBV6-6, the J gene TRBJ2-3, with D tentatively TRBD2 (7 bases). The CDR3 has 15 residues. Germline CDR1 and CDR2: MNHNY and SVGAGI (reference sequence). Trimming stripped 8 bases from V and 2 bases from J, with 17 bases between. The CDR3 is CASGGGGQITDTQYF. Here the CDR3 DNA reads TGTGCCAGCGGTGGGGGGGGGCAAATCACAGATACGCAGTATTTT.

This clonotype was counted ten times or more. The chain is built from TRBV24-1 and TRBJ2-2; 11 nucleotides align to TRBD2. Per germline, CDR1 KGHDR and CDR2 SFDVKD. The trim removed 5 bases at V and 6 bases at J, leaving 7 bases unmatched. CDR3 length: 16 residues. The CDR3 DNA reads as TGTGCCACCAGTGTTTTTACTAGCGGGAGCGCCGGGGAGCTGTTTTTT. It is translated as CATSVFTSGSAGELFF.

This clonotype was counted many times. The chain combines TRBV12-3 or TRBV12-4 with TRBJ2-7; no clear D. CDR3 length equals 13 residues. Trimming left V 6 bases short and J 2 bases short, with 11 bases between. The CDR3 loop reads CASREDPAYEQYF. The CDR3 DNA reads TGTGCCAGCAGAGAGGACCCAGCCTACGAGCAGTACTTC.

To note about this clonotype: Given a much more abundant clone one base away, this may be a read error. This chain connects TRBV18 to TRBJ2-3, with D perhaps TRBD1 (6 bases). Germline CDR1 and CDR2: KGHSH and LQKENI. The CDR3 runs to 15 residues. This chain's CDR3 is CVSSPPRTGTDTQYF. CDR3 DNA sequence: TGTGTCAGCTCACCACCGAGGACAGGCACAGATACGCAGTATTTT.

This chain uses TRBV7-6 with TRBJ2-3; D tentatively reads TRBD1 or TRBD2 (5 bases each). Trimming pared 1 base from V and 0 bases from J, leaving 14 bases between. Germline CDR1 reads SGHVS; CDR2 reads FNYEAQ. This CDR3 is built from 17 residues. The CDR3: CASSLDELRDSTDTQYF. CDR3 DNA: TGTGCCAGCAGCTTAGACGAGCTCCGGGACAGCACAGATACGCAGTATTTT.

The chain employs TRBV6-5 and TRBJ2-7; perhaps TRBD1 as D (5 bases). V was shortened by 3 bases and J by 3 bases, with 12 bases between the two germline ends. Germline values: CDR1 MNHEY, CDR2 SVGAGI. This CDR3 spans 14 amino acids. CDR3 sequence: CASSYLGVGYEQYF. The DNA for the CDR3 is TGTGCCAGCAGTTATTTAGGGGTAGGCTACGAGCAGTACTTC.

This clonotype was seen repeatedly, ten times or more. The chain carries TRBV7-9 and TRBJ2-7; 8 nucleotides agree with TRBD1. Germline values: CDR1 SEHNR, CDR2 FQNEAQ (reference sequence). The CDR3 has 13 amino acids. After removal of 2 bases from V and 5 bases from J, the junction contained 2 bases not matched to a gene. As DNA, the CDR3 is TGTGCCAGCAGCTTACTGACAGGGGACGAGCAGTACTTC. It encodes CASSLLTGDEQYF.

The chain employs TRBV7-2 and TRBJ2-1; D ambiguous. Germline values: CDR1 SGHTA, CDR2 FQGNSA. V dropped 4 bases and J dropped 5 bases, with 12 bases sitting between them. The CDR3 consists of 14 residues. Written as DNA, the CDR3 is TGTGCCAGCAGCTCCCTCAGAGCCCACAATGAGCAGTTCTTC. Its translation is CASSSLRAHNEQFF.

As for this clonotype: This may be a read error: a much more frequent sequence differs by one nucleotide. The rearrangement links TRBV6-6 to TRBJ2-1, with D possibly being TRBD1 (6 bases). The germline gives CDR1 MNHNY, CDR2 SVGAGI (reference sequence). Trimming cost V 0 bases and J 8 bases, with 20 bases left between them. CDR3 length: 17 amino acids. CDR3 loop: CASSYSPGQGTVYEQFF. CDR3 coding DNA: TGTGCCAGCAGTTACTCACCCGGGCAGGGGACGGTCTATGAGCAGTTCTTC.

This clonotype appeared many times. The chain has TRBV19 and TRBJ2-1; 9 nucleotides line up with TRBD2. The CDR3 sequence is 15 residues long. The trim removed 11 bases at V and 0 bases at J, leaving 8 bases unmatched. CDR1 is LNHDA and CDR2 is SQIVND in the germline V gene (reference sequence). DNA of the CDR3: TGTGCCGCTTCCTCTAGCGGGACCTCCTACAATGAGCAGTTCTTC. Encoded protein: CAASSSGTSYNEQFF.

At least ten counts were recorded for this clonotype. The J gene is TRBJ1-1, the V gene TRBV29-1; D not resolved. V was clipped by 7 bases and J by 4 bases, with 13 bases between them. The CDR3 covers 12 residues. Germline V lookup: CDR1 SQVTM, CDR2 ANQGSEA. The CDR3 is CSAEVSGTEAFF. CDR3 nucleotides: TGCAGCGCCGAAGTCTCCGGCACTGAAGCTTTCTTT.

To note about this clonotype: Given the absence of the conserved phenylalanine or tryptophan at the CDR3 end, a read error is likely. In nucleotides, the CDR3 is TGTGCCAGCAGTCCCCCCGGCGCGGGACATGCGGATACGCAGTATCTT. This encodes CASSPPGAGHADTQYL. The rearrangement links TRBV28 to TRBJ2-3; tentatively, D is TRBD1 or TRBD2 (6 bases each). The germline V and J ends were trimmed by 5 bases and 6 bases, with 21 bases remaining between them. Per the germline V gene, CDR1 is MDHEN and CDR2 is SYDVKM. This CDR3 region has 16 residues.

This clonotype was counted only a few times. This chain joins TRBV10-2 and TRBJ2-7; 11 nucleotides match TRBD1. Germline V gene lookup returns CDR1 WSHSY and CDR2 SAAADI. Trimming at V came to 6 bases and at J to 2 bases, leaving 6 bases not matched to a gene. This CDR3 has 15 amino acids. The CDR3: CASSTGTGGTYEQYF. As DNA, the CDR3 is TGCGCCAGCAGCACCGGGACAGGGGGAACCTACGAGCAGTACTTC.

For this clonotype: A much larger clone differs by one base, so this may be a read error. The rearrangement links TRBV19 to TRBJ2-7; 8 bases are a match to TRBD1. Germline CDR1 is LNHDA and CDR2 is SQIVND (reference sequence). The CDR3 length is 14 residues. For the CDR3, the DNA is TGTGCCAGTACCCCAACGACAGGGGCCTACGAGCAGCACTTC. It codes for CASTPTTGAYEQHF.

Concerning this clonotype: Its ends do not fully match the called genes, so a read error is possible. The chain uses TRBV5-4 and TRBJ2-2; the D gene is possibly TRBD1 (7 bases). This CDR3 region has 16 residues. Germline V gives CDR1 SGHNT, CDR2 YYREEE (reference sequence). The CDR3 loop is CASSSARAQGVGGLFF. The CDR3, as DNA: TGTGCCAGCAGCTCCGCCAGAGCTCAGGGGGTCGGGGGGCTGTTTTTT. The full variable domain, rest sourced from reference TRBV5-4 and TRBJ2-2, is ETGVTQSPTHLIKTRGQQVTLRCSSQSGHNTVSWYQQALGQGPQFIFQYYREEENGRGNFPPRFSGLQFPNYSSELNVNALELDDSALYLCASSSARAQGVGGLFFGEGSRLTVL.

This rearrangement joins TRBV19 to TRBJ2-5, with 11 bases matching TRBD2. Germline CDR1 LNHDA, CDR2 SQIVND (reference sequence). J was trimmed by 5 bases and V by 7 bases; bases with no gene match: 9. CDR3 size: 15 residues. This CDR3 is CASTPGLAEPETQYF. The CDR3 DNA reads as TGTGCCAGTACGCCGGGACTAGCGGAGCCGGAGACCCAGTACTTC.

The sample holds a few counts of this clonotype. The rearrangement uses TRBV6-6 and TRBJ2-7, with D maybe TRBD1 (6 bases). This CDR3 is built from 15 residues. Germline V gives CDR1 MNHNY, CDR2 SVGAGI (reference sequence). Trimming took off 2 bases at V and 6 bases at J, with 17 bases between the two ends. Here the CDR3 reads CASSYGRQGIGEQYF. CDR3 in DNA: TGTGCCAGCAGTTACGGCCGCCAGGGGATAGGCGAGCAGTACTTC.

The chain has TRBV6-1 and TRBJ2-7; no reliable D call. Germline CDR1 MNHNS, CDR2 SASEGT. The CDR3 runs to 16 residues. With 2 bases removed from V and 3 bases from J, the gap between germline ends came to 17 bases. CDR3 loop: CASSEHDNGIYYEQYF. CDR3 sequence (DNA): TGTGCCAGCAGTGAACACGACAATGGGATATACTACGAGCAGTACTTC.

This clonotype was recorded at least ten times. The chain employs TRBV27 and TRBJ2-3; D gene uncertain. Trimming removed 6 bases at V and 8 bases at J, with 9 bases between. Germline values: CDR1 MNHEY, CDR2 SMNVEV (reference sequence). The CDR3 runs 11 residues. The CDR3: CASSLYGTQYF. In DNA form, the CDR3 reads TGTGCCAGCAGCCTTTATGGTACGCAGTATTTT.

This clonotype has at least ten counts. V and J are TRBV5-4 and TRBJ2-7, with D perhaps matching TRBD1 (6 bases). Germline V lookup: CDR1 SGHNT, CDR2 YYREEE (reference sequence). The germline V and J ends were trimmed by 0 bases and 9 bases, with 16 bases remaining between them. The CDR3 runs to 14 residues. The CDR3 protein is CASSLGQGYRGQYF. For the CDR3, the DNA is TGTGCCAGCAGCTTGGGGCAGGGGTATAGGGGGCAGTACTTC.

This clonotype has at least ten counts. This sequence joins TRBV12-3 or TRBV12-4 and TRBJ1-1; D is perhaps TRBD1 (5 bases). The CDR3 is made up of 14 amino acids. Trimming took 7 bases from V and 3 from J, leaving 15 bases between them. Here the CDR3 reads CASTRGGTDTEAFF. As DNA, the CDR3 is TGTGCCAGCACCCGGGGGGGTACGGACACTGAAGCTTTCTTT.

This clonotype was picked up many times. The V and J genes are TRBV7-9 and TRBJ1-2; TRBD1 matches 9 bases. V was pared by 5 bases and J by 3 bases, with 19 bases of the junction left unmatched. Germline V gene lookup returns CDR1 SEHNR and CDR2 FQNEAQ (reference sequence). The CDR3 contains 19 residues. CDR3 in amino acids: CASSPKRSGGDREDYGYTF. CDR3 sequence (DNA): TGTGCCAGCAGCCCAAAGAGGTCGGGCGGGGACAGGGAGGACTATGGCTACACCTTC.

This clonotype came up many times. The rearrangement joins TRBV7-6 to TRBJ2-1; D call uncertain. The CDR3 runs to 13 residues. The germline CDR1 and CDR2 sequences are SGHVS and FNYEAQ. V was cut by 3 bases and J by 9 bases, with 12 bases left in between. Here the CDR3 DNA reads TGTGCCAGCAGCTTGTTCCCCGGCACTGAGCAGTTCTTC. Translated, it gives CASSLFPGTEQFF.

In regard to this clonotype: At one boundary the junction diverges from the germline segment, which might be a read error. V is TRBV6-6 and J is TRBJ2-4; D not resolved. The CDR3 has 11 residues. Germline V gives CDR1 MNHNY, CDR2 SVGAGI (reference sequence). The CDR3 coding sequence is TGTGCCGGCAGTTACACGGACATTCAGTACTTC. This encodes CAGSYTDIQYF.

This clonotype occurred many times. The chain joins TRBV5-1 to TRBJ2-7; TRBD1 is a possible D gene (6 bases). This CDR3 is built from 16 residues. Germline V gene data show CDR1 as SGHRS and CDR2 as YFSETQ. V was pared by 3 bases and J by 2 bases, with 18 bases between. The CDR3 sequence is CASSYLGHLEPYEQYF. CDR3 bases: TGCGCCAGCAGCTACCTGGGACACCTCGAGCCCTACGAGCAGTACTTC.

At least ten counts were recorded for this clonotype. The chain has TRBV7-9 and TRBJ1-1; D remains ambiguous. Trimming shortened V by 4 bases and J by 2 bases, and 17 bases separated the two germline ends. This CDR3 contains 16 residues. From germline, CDR1 is SEHNR and CDR2 FQNEAQ (reference sequence). Here the CDR3 reads CASSSEGAGRNTEAFF. CDR3 DNA sequence: TGTGCCAGCAGCTCTGAGGGCGCCGGGAGAAACACTGAAGCTTTCTTT.

V is TRBV7-9 and J is TRBJ2-7; the match to TRBD1 covers 7 bases. The V and J ends lost 4 bases and 0 bases, in that order; junction bases with no gene match: 6. This CDR3 is built from 15 residues. Germline V CDR1 and CDR2: SEHNR, FQNEAQ (reference sequence). The DNA for the CDR3 is TGTGCCAGCAGCTCCGGACAGGACAGCTCCTACGAGCAGTACTTC. Translated, it gives CASSSGQDSSYEQYF.